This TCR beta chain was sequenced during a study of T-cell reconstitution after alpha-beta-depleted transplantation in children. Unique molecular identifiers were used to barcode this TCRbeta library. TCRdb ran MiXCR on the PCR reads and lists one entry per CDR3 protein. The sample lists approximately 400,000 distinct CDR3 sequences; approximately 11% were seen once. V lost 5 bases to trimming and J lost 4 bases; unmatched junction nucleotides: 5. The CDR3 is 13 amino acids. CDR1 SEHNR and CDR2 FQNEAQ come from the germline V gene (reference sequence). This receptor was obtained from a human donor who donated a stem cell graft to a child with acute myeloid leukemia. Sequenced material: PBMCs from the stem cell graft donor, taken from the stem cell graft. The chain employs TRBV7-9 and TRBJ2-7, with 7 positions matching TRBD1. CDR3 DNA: TGTGCCAGCAGCCCACCGACAGGGTACGAGCAGTACGTC. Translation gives CASSPPTGYEQYV.